Below are 8 T cell receptor beta chains sequenced from a single sample in a study of blood T cell repertoires in COVID-19. The protocol was immunoSEQ multiplex PCR, while the TCRdb copy is restricted to in-frame clones and leaves out a portion. Among about 150,000 clones listed, 86% were seen once. Sequencing was done on a sample of peripheral blood. The receptors were gathered from a woman between 65 and 79 years old with acute or convalescent COVID-19.

The V and J genes are TRBV28 and TRBJ2-1; 7 nucleotides line up with TRBD2. The J segment lost 0 bases and the V segment lost 4 bases, leaving 9 bases of the junction unmatched. The CDR3 loop spans 17 amino acids. Germline loops: CDR1 MDHEN, CDR2 SYDVKM. The CDR3: CASSYPRGRSSYNEQFF. The CDR3, as DNA: TGTGCCAGCAGTTACCCGCGGGGGAGGTCCTCCTACAATGAGCAGTTCTTC. Based on the CDR3 plus reference TRBV28 and TRBJ2-1, the full variable domain is DVKVTQSSRYLVKRTGEKVFLECVQDMDHENMFWYRQDPGLGLRLIYFSYDVKMKEKGDIPEGYSVSREKKERFSLILESASTNQTSMYLCASSYPRGRSSYNEQFFGPGTRLTVL.

The chain is built from TRBV18 and TRBJ2-7, with D possibly TRBD2 on 7 matching bases. V lost 6 bases, J lost 3 bases, and 18 bases lay in between. Germline V lookup: CDR1 KGHSH, CDR2 LQKENI. The CDR3 spans 15 residues. The DNA for the CDR3 is TGTGCCAGCTCCCCAACGGGCGGGGGCGGCTACGAGCAGTACTTC. This encodes CASSPTGGGGYEQYF.

The chain uses TRBV11-2 and TRBJ1-5, with TRBD1 matching 9 bases. The CDR3 runs to 17 residues. Germline assignment: CDR1 SGHAT and CDR2 FQNNGV. With 1 base clipped from V and 0 bases from J, the junction kept 4 bases outside the gene matches. CDR3 loop: CASSLGDRAHSNQPQHF. As DNA, the CDR3 is TGTGCCAGCAGCTTAGGGGACAGGGCCCATAGCAATCAGCCCCAGCATTTT.

The V call is TRBV4-1, the J call TRBJ1-4, with 8 bases matching TRBD1. Germline V gene lookup returns CDR1 MGHRA and CDR2 YSYEKL. The CDR3 extends over 15 amino acids. Trimming removed 4 bases from V and 2 bases from J; junction bases left unmatched: 3. For the CDR3, the DNA is TGCGCCAGCAGCCTACAGGGGGTTACTAATGAAAAACTGTTTTTT. Protein product: CASSLQGVTNEKLFF.

The J gene is TRBJ1-1, the V gene TRBV7-6; D ambiguous. The V and J ends lost 4 bases and 2 bases respectively, with 5 bases between them. The CDR3 extends over 12 amino acids. From germline, CDR1 is SGHVS and CDR2 FNYEAQ. The CDR3 reads CASSSKNTEAFF. In DNA form, the CDR3 reads TGTGCCAGCAGCTCCAAAAACACTGAAGCTTTCTTT.

This clone is a singleton in its sample. The CDR3 sequence: CASSFGIVSGTEAFF. In DNA, the CDR3 is TGTGCCAGCAGTTTCGGGATTGTATCTGGCACTGAAGCTTTCTTT. The chain recombines TRBV6-5 with TRBJ1-1; the D is unclear. The CDR3 loop spans 15 amino acids. Germline V lookup: CDR1 MNHEY, CDR2 SVGAGI. Trimming cost V 4 bases and J 4 bases, with 16 bases left between them.

Written as DNA, the CDR3 is TGCGCCAGCAGCCTAGCAGGACAGGACCGCCTCACAGATACGCAGTATTTT. Its protein is CASSLAGQDRLTDTQYF. This sequence joins TRBV4-1 and TRBJ2-3, with 7 positions matching TRBD1. This CDR3 comprises 17 residues. The germline gives CDR1 MGHRA, CDR2 YSYEKL. The V gene end was trimmed by 4 bases and the J gene end by 2 bases; junction bases not matched to a gene: 12.

CDR3 protein: CSVEGVRGGNGDTQYF. CDR3 DNA sequence: TGCAGCGTTGAAGGCGTGAGAGGGGGCAACGGAGATACGCAGTATTTT. The V call is TRBV29-1, the J call TRBJ2-3; TRBD1 aligns across 7 bases. The V segment lost 1 base and the J segment 5 bases; nucleotides outside the gene matches: 12. Germline CDR1 SQVTM, CDR2 ANQGSEA. The CDR3 runs to 16 residues.